The rows below give T cell receptor beta chains drawn from one sample of a study of blood T cell repertoires in COVID-19. Clones were read by immunoSEQ multiplex PCR, and TCRdb kept only the in-frame ones, dropping some. In the table there are about 150,000 clones, 80% to 85% of which are singletons. Sequencing input: peripheral blood. The receptors derive from a man younger than 30 with active or convalescent COVID-19. Both conserved end residues are part of each CDR3. D genes are given only for firm matches. Some rows have no size entry. The others give once, few or many, or a class for an expanded clone.

D	size	J	V	CDR3	DNA
TRBD1	.	TRBJ1-5	TRBV19	CASSIDRGPNQPQHF	TGTGCCAGTAGTATCGACAGGGGGCCAAATCAGCCCCAGCATTTT
TRBD1	.	TRBJ2-3	TRBV3-1/TRBV3-2	CASSPRTGGWTDTQYF	TGTGCCAGCAGCCCCCGGACAGGGGGATGGACAGATACGCAGTATTTT
TRBD1	few	TRBJ2-2	TRBV27	CASSVQDRVGTGELFF	TGTGCCAGCAGTGTACAAGACAGGGTTGGCACCGGGGAGCTGTTTTTT
.	.	TRBJ1-1	TRBV4-1	CASSQDPGGGAVAFF	TGCGCCAGCAGCCAAGATCCCGGGGGTGGGGCTGTCGCTTTCTTT
.	once	TRBJ1-5	TRBV6-1	CASSEVGTVGNQPQHF	TGTGCCAGCAGTGAAGTAGGGACTGTTGGCAATCAGCCCCAGCATTTT
.	.	TRBJ1-5	TRBV27	CASSYLSNQPQHF	TGTGCCAGCTCCTATCTCAGCAATCAGCCCCAGCATTTT
TRBD1	.	TRBJ1-1	TRBV2	CASSERGRRGNTEAFF	TGTGCCAGCAGTGAAAGGGGGCGAAGGGGAAACACTGAAGCTTTCTTT
.	few	TRBJ1-3	TRBV28	CASSRTSISGNTIYF	TGTGCCAGCAGCCGGACATCGATCTCTGGAAACACCATATATTTT
TRBD2	.	TRBJ2-2	TRBV5-1	CASSFTAGERAGELFF	TGCGCCAGCAGCTTTACCGCGGGGGAACGGGCCGGGGAGCTGTTTTTT
.	.	TRBJ1-6	TRBV6-5	CASCRAGFSPLHF	TGTGCCAGCTGCAGGGCGGGATTTTCACCCCTCCACTTT
TRBD2	.	TRBJ2-1	TRBV6-5	CASKQTSGGLNEQFF	TGTGCCAGCAAACAGACTAGCGGGGGATTAAATGAGCAGTTCTTC
.	.	TRBJ1-6	TRBV5-1	CASSSQGRDSPLHF	TGCGCCAGCAGTTCACAGGGTCGAGATTCACCCCTCCACTTT
.	.	TRBJ1-6	TRBV18	CASSPLDSNNSPLHF	TGTGCCAGCTCACCACTCGACAGTAATAATTCACCCCTCCACTTT
.	.	TRBJ2-2	TRBV7-3	CASSLAAGVTGELFF	TGTGCCAGCAGCTTAGCCGCAGGGGTCACCGGGGAGCTGTTTTTT
.	.	TRBJ1-1	TRBV18	CASSPVRGPFTEAFF	TGTGCCAGCTCCCCGGTCAGGGGCCCCTTCACTGAAGCTTTCTTT
.	.	TRBJ1-1	TRBV19	CASSTTENTEAFF	TGTGCCAGTAGTACGACAGAGAACACTGAAGCTTTCTTT
TRBD2	.	TRBJ2-3	TRBV24-1	CAIGTSWRTDTQYF	TGTGCCATCGGGACTAGCTGGCGCACAGATACGCAGTATTTT
.	.	TRBJ2-3	TRBV7-2	CASGGHTDTQYF	TGTGCCAGCGGGGGACACACAGATACGCAGTATTTT
.	.	TRBJ1-4	TRBV7-6	CASTSRTSTNEKLFF	TGTGCCAGCACCTCTCGGACTTCAACTAATGAAAAACTGTTTTTT
TRBD1	.	TRBJ2-3	TRBV24-1	CATSDPGQGRNTQYF	TGTGCCACCAGTGATCCAGGACAGGGGAGGAATACGCAGTATTTT
.	once	TRBJ2-1	TRBV4-3	CASSQDDGGVGNEQFF	TGCGCCAGCAGCCAAGATGACGGGGGAGTAGGCAATGAGCAGTTCTTC
.	.	TRBJ2-7	TRBV28	CASRRSRGAYEQYF	TGTGCCAGCAGGCGTTCTAGAGGAGCCTACGAGCAGTACTTC
TRBD2	.	TRBJ2-1	TRBV24-1	CATSDTGLAGGNEQFF	TGTGCCACCAGTGACACCGGACTAGCGGGAGGCAATGAGCAGTTCTTC
.	.	TRBJ2-2	TRBV19	CASSIVAGSGELFF	TGTGCCAGTAGTATAGTTGCGGGATCCGGGGAGCTGTTTTTT
.	.	TRBJ1-1	TRBV6-1	CASSETWGHTEAFF	TGTGCCAGCAGTGAAACATGGGGCCACACTGAAGCTTTCTTT
.	.	TRBJ2-1	TRBV6-5	CASSYSYQYNEQFF	TGTGCCAGCAGTTACTCGTATCAGTACAATGAGCAGTTCTTC
TRBD2	.	TRBJ2-5	TRBV6-1	CASSELGTRRETQYF	TGTGCCAGCAGTGAATTGGGGACTAGGCGGGAGACCCAGTACTTC
.	.	TRBJ1-5	TRBV10-2	CASSGGGRVQPQHF	TGCGCCAGCAGTGGGGGGGGCAGGGTTCAGCCCCAGCATTTT
.	.	TRBJ2-7	TRBV5-5	CASSLFGYEQYF	TGTGCCAGCAGCTTGTTCGGCTACGAGCAGTACTTC
.	few	TRBJ1-2	TRBV18	CASSPKQGGGYTF	TGTGCCAGCTCACCCAAACAGGGTGGTGGCTACACCTTC
.	.	TRBJ2-7	TRBV2	CASSRPGSTHEQYF	TGTGCCAGCAGCCGCCCCGGGTCCACCCACGAGCAGTACTTC
.	.	TRBJ1-3	TRBV19	CASSITGPGNTIYF	TGTGCCAGTAGTATAACAGGGCCTGGAAACACCATATATTTT
TRBD1	.	TRBJ2-5	TRBV28	CASSRGQAHQETQYF	TGTGCCAGCAGTCGAGGACAGGCCCACCAAGAGACCCAGTACTTC
TRBD2	.	TRBJ2-1	TRBV19	CASSAPSGGTVNEQFF	TGTGCCAGTAGTGCCCCTAGCGGAGGGACCGTCAATGAGCAGTTCTTC
.	.	TRBJ2-1	TRBV11-1	CASSLEENAGIDEQFF	TGTGCCAGCAGCTTAGAAGAGAACGCAGGGATTGATGAGCAGTTCTTC
.	.	TRBJ2-6	TRBV4-2	CASSQEGGGSGANVLTF	TGTGCCAGCAGCCAAGAGGGAGGGGGCTCTGGGGCCAACGTCCTGACTTTC
.	.	TRBJ1-1	TRBV5-1	CASSLGAGEGTEAFF	TGCGCCAGCAGCTTGGGGGCAGGGGAAGGAACTGAAGCTTTCTTT
TRBD1	.	TRBJ2-3	TRBV7-9	CASSSGQGVETDTQYF	TGTGCCAGCAGCTCGGGACAGGGGGTCGAGACAGATACGCAGTATTTT
.	.	TRBJ2-7	TRBV7-9	CASSLTESSYEQYF	TGTGCCAGCAGCTTAACGGAGTCGTCCTACGAGCAGTACTTC
.	once	TRBJ1-5	TRBV19	CASSVQGSDQPQHF	TGTGCCAGTAGTGTACAGGGTTCAGATCAGCCCCAGCATTTT
.	.	TRBJ2-1	TRBV14	CASSQARNNEQFF	TGTGCCAGCAGCCAAGCTAGGAACAATGAGCAGTTCTTC
TRBD2	few	TRBJ2-3	TRBV15	CATSRLAGPDTQYF	TGTGCCACCAGCAGACTAGCGGGGCCAGATACGCAGTATTTT
TRBD2	many	TRBJ2-1	TRBV18	CASTSGTSGINEQFF	TGTGCCAGCACCTCCGGGACTAGCGGGATCAATGAGCAGTTCTTC
TRBD2	.	TRBJ2-3	TRBV7-3	CASSSVTSGRGRDTQYF	TGTGCCAGCAGCTCCGTGACTAGCGGGAGAGGGAGGGATACGCAGTATTTT
TRBD1	.	TRBJ1-5	TRBV5-3	CARSLDREWSNQPQHF	TGTGCCAGAAGCCTGGACAGGGAATGGAGCAATCAGCCCCAGCATTTT
.	once	TRBJ1-3	TRBV30	CAWTLAGGNTIYF	TGTGCCTGGACCCTAGCGGGAGGAAACACCATATATTTT
TRBD2	.	TRBJ2-7	TRBV2	CASRLAGYTYEQYF	TGTGCCAGTCGACTAGCGGGATATACTTACGAGCAGTACTTC
.	.	TRBJ1-5	TRBV6-5	CASSPDRTRIKLNF	TGTGCCAGCAGTCCGGACAGAACGCGGATTAAATTGAATTTT
TRBD2	.	TRBJ2-3	TRBV5-4	CASSLGAGGLDTQYF	TGTGCCAGCAGCTTGGGGGCGGGAGGGCTTGATACGCAGTATTTT
.	.	TRBJ1-1	TRBV2	CASSRPFQGPNTEAFF	TGTGCCAGCAGCCGCCCCTTCCAGGGGCCGAACACTGAAGCTTTCTTT
TRBD1	.	TRBJ2-2	TRBV6-5	CASSRTGLNTGELFF	TGTGCCAGCAGTAGGACAGGGTTAAACACCGGGGAGCTGTTTTTT
.	.	TRBJ1-1	TRBV10-3	CAIRGLSNTEAFF	TGTGCCATCAGGGGACTGTCGAACACTGAAGCTTTCTTT
.	.	TRBJ1-2	TRBV28	CASSAAGDGYTF	TGTGCCAGCAGTGCCGCCGGGGATGGCTACACCTTC
.	once	TRBJ2-7	TRBV4-1	CASSQGRPGASYEQYF	TGCGCCAGCAGCCAAGGCCGGCCGGGTGCTTCCTACGAGCAGTACTTC